Listed below are T cell receptor beta chains from one sample, sequenced in a study of beta chain features in type 1 diabetes. The table came from immunoSEQ multiplex PCR; TCRdb's copy has only in-frame clones and leaves some out. The repertoire holds some 640,000 clones, with more than 12% as singletons. Input material: naive CD4+ T cells from blood. Source of these receptors: a man between 18 and 35 years old with type 1 diabetes. CDR3s include the opening cysteine and the closing phenylalanine or tryptophan. A D gene is named only where the DNA matches it firmly. The size field is filled for only some rows; it gives once, few, many or a size class.

>TRBJ1-2|.|TRBV18|few
TGTGCCAGCTCACCCAGAAGGGATGGCTACACCTTC
CASSPRRDGYTF
>TRBJ2-5|TRBD1|TRBV19|once
TGTGCCACCCGCCCAGGGGGCATGGAGACCCAGTACTTC
CATRPGGMETQYF
>TRBJ2-2|.|TRBV27|.
TGTGCCAGCAGTTTCCAGGGGCTTTACACCGGGGAGCTGTTTTTT
CASSFQGLYTGELFF
>TRBJ1-5|.|TRBV30|.
TGTGCCTGGTCTCTAACTGGACGAAGCAATCAGCCCCAGCATTTT
CAWSLTGRSNQPQHF
>TRBJ2-1|TRBD2|TRBV4-2|few
TGTGCCAGCAGCCGGGGACTAGCCAGTTACAATGAGCAGTTCTTC
CASSRGLASYNEQFF
>TRBJ1-5|.|TRBV7-8|few
TGTGCCAGCAGCTTAGCGAGGAGAGGGACGGCGAATCAGCCCCAGCATTTT
CASSLARRGTANQPQHF
>TRBJ2-5|.|TRBV30|.
TGTGCCTGGAGCCCAGACAGCCAAGAGACCCAGTACTTC
CAWSPDSQETQYF
>TRBJ2-7|TRBD1|TRBV7-2|few
TGTGCCAGCAGCTTAGCCATGGCAGGGGGTATGGACGAGCAGTACTTC
CASSLAMAGGMDEQYF
>TRBJ2-7|.|TRBV15|.
TGTGCCACCCGGATGGTTGGGGGTGACGAGCAGTACTTC
CATRMVGGDEQYF
>TRBJ2-5|TRBD1|TRBV19|.
TGTGCCAGTAGTCCCCCAGACAGGGCGTTCCAAGAGACCCAGTACTTC
CASSPPDRAFQETQYF
>TRBJ2-7|.|TRBV7-9|few
TGTGCCAGCAGCTTAAGCCGGGATAAGGACGAGCAGTACTTC
CASSLSRDKDEQYF
>TRBJ1-1|TRBD1|TRBV5-4|few
TGTGCCAGCAGCTCCAGGGGGCTGAACACTGAAGCTTTCTTT
CASSSRGLNTEAFF
>TRBJ2-7|.|TRBV21-1|.
TGTGCCAGCATCCTGACAGGGTACCACGAGCAGTACTTC
CASILTGYHEQYF
>TRBJ2-3|.|TRBV23-1|few
TGCGCCAGCAGGCAACGGGTGTTTAGCACAGATACGCAGTATTTT
CASRQRVFSTDTQYF
>TRBJ1-5|.|TRBV4-3|few
TGCGCCAGCAGCCAAGAATCAGGGAATCAGCCCCAGCATTTT
CASSQESGNQPQHF
>TRBJ2-3|.|TRBV4-3|.
TGCGCCAGCAGCCAAGTTCTGAGCGCAGATACGCAGTATTTT
CASSQVLSADTQYF
>TRBJ1-2|.|TRBV27|.
TGTGCCAGCAGTCCCAGGGCCGCGGGGGGCTACACCTTC
CASSPRAAGGYTF
>TRBJ2-3|.|TRBV12-5|.
TGTGCTAGTGGTTTGACTGGCACAGATACGCAGTATTTT
CASGLTGTDTQYF
>TRBJ2-3|.|TRBV18|.
TGTGCCAGCTCATCCAGAAACACAGATACGCAGTATTTT
CASSSRNTDTQYF
>TRBJ2-3|.|TRBV6-5|.
TGTGCCAGCAGTTACATTCGGCGGGGGCACACAGATACGCAGTATTTT
CASSYIRRGHTDTQYF
>TRBJ2-3|TRBD2|TRBV9|few
TGTGCCAGCAGCGTAGCTAGCGGGAGCAATACGCAGTATTTT
CASSVASGSNTQYF
>TRBJ2-5|.|TRBV11-2|.
TGTGCCAGCAGCCAAGTAGGGGGGAAGACCCAGTACTTC
CASSQVGGKTQYF
>TRBJ1-2|.|TRBV30|.
TGTGCCAGCCGGGACTTCGGTGGCTACACCTTC
CASRDFGGYTF
>TRBJ2-3|.|TRBV30|few
TGTGCCTGGAGTTTGGCTGATACGCAGTATTTT
CAWSLADTQYF
>TRBJ1-2|.|TRBV25-1|few
TGTGCCAGCAGCCTCACTCGGCGAGGGAATAACTATGGCTACACCTTC
CASSLTRRGNNYGYTF
>TRBJ1-4|.|TRBV7-9|.
TGTGCCAGCAGCGGCCGGACAGCTGTTAATGAAAAACTGTTTTTT
CASSGRTAVNEKLFF
>TRBJ1-1|.|TRBV18|.
TGTGCCAGCTCACCCAGATCCGCGGATGGTGAAGCTTTCTTT
CASSPRSADGEAFF
>TRBJ2-1|TRBD2|TRBV5-4|few
TGTGCCAGCAGCTTGGCCGCGGAACTAGCGGGATGGGATGAGCAGTTCTTC
CASSLAAELAGWDEQFF
>TRBJ1-6|.|TRBV27|few
TGTGCCAGCAGTTTACATGAGGGCAGGGTGGATTCACCCCTCCACTTT
CASSLHEGRVDSPLHF
>TRBJ1-2|.|TRBV25-1|.
TGTGCCAGCCGGCTGGGGGGCCACTATGGCTACACCTTC
CASRLGGHYGYTF
>TRBJ2-7|.|TRBV2|few
TGTGCCAGCAGCCCGGGGGCCGTTTACTCCTACGAGCAGTACTTC
CASSPGAVYSYEQYF
>TRBJ2-1|TRBD2|TRBV7-9|.
TGTGCCAGCAGCTCGCAGGGGACTAGCGGGAGCACGGAAAAGTTCTTC
CASSSQGTSGSTEKFF
>TRBJ1-5|TRBD1|TRBV30|.
TGTGCCTGGAGGGACAGGGCTCCTAGGAAGCCCCAGCATTTT
CAWRDRAPRKPQHF
>TRBJ2-5|TRBD1|TRBV7-3|.
TGTGCCAGCAGCTTGGTGGGACAGGGAGGGGAGACCCAGTACTTC
CASSLVGQGGETQYF
>TRBJ1-2|.|TRBV6-5|.
TGTGCCAGCAGCCGCCAGGGATTTGGCTACACCTTC
CASSRQGFGYTF
>TRBJ1-3|.|TRBV29-1|few
TGCAGCGTGACTCAGGGTGGATCTGGAAACACCATATATTTT
CSVTQGGSGNTIYF
>TRBJ1-3|.|TRBV6-6|few
TGTGCCAGCAGTTCCCTTTATGGAAACACCATATATTTT
CASSSLYGNTIYF
>TRBJ1-1|.|TRBV7-9|.
TGTGCCAGCAGCGGGATGAACACTGAAGCTTTCTTT
CASSGMNTEAFF
>TRBJ2-7|TRBD1|TRBV29-1|.
TGCAGCGTTGAGGGGACAGGGTTCTACGAGCAGTACTTC
CSVEGTGFYEQYF
>TRBJ2-2|TRBD1|TRBV2|few
TGTGCCAGCATCATAGGACAGGGTCCCGGGGAGCTGTTTTTT
CASIIGQGPGELFF
>TRBJ1-3|TRBD1|TRBV5-1|.
TGCGCCAGCAGCTTTGGACAGGCTGGAAACACCATATATTTT
CASSFGQAGNTIYF
>TRBJ2-7|.|TRBV30|few
TGTGCCTGGAGTTCCCTCCAGGGGCAGTACTTC
CAWSSLQGQYF
>TRBJ2-7|.|TRBV5-4|.
TGTGCCAGCAAACCTAGTGATGGGACTTACGAGCAGTACTTC
CASKPSDGTYEQYF
>TRBJ1-2|.|TRBV7-8|few
TGTGCCAGCAGCTTAGAGCAGAACTATGGCTACACCTTC
CASSLEQNYGYTF
>TRBJ1-5|.|TRBV18|.
TGTGCCAGCTCTCCAGGGGCGGCGCCCAATCAGCCCCAGCATTTT
CASSPGAAPNQPQHF
>TRBJ2-1|TRBD2|TRBV30|.
TGTGCCTGGAAGGGGACTAGCGGGAGCTCCGGATACAATGAGCAGTTCTTC
CAWKGTSGSSGYNEQFF
>TRBJ2-6|.|TRBV11-2|few
TGTGCCAGTAAGTCCTACTCTGGGGCCAACGTCCTGACTTTC
CASKSYSGANVLTF
>TRBJ1-2|.|TRBV30|few
TGTGCCTGGAGTGTACCTTTTGGAGGGGCTGGCTACACCTTC
CAWSVPFGGAGYTF
>TRBJ2-5|.|TRBV6-5|few
TGTGCCAGCAGCGACAGTCGGGAGACCCAGTACTTC
CASSDSRETQYF
>TRBJ2-1|TRBD2|TRBV29-1|few
TGCAGCGTTGAGGGCGGGAGGGTCAGCTACAATGAGCAGTTCTTC
CSVEGGRVSYNEQFF
>TRBJ2-1|TRBD2|TRBV5-1|.
TGCGCCAGCAGCTTGAGCCCTAGCGGCTCCTACAATGAGCAGTTCTTC
CASSLSPSGSYNEQFF
>TRBJ1-1|.|TRBV2|.
TGTGCCAGCAGTGCTGAGATGAACACTGAAGCTTTCTTT
CASSAEMNTEAFF
>TRBJ2-5|TRBD2|TRBV29-1|few
TGCAGCGCCCGGACTAGCGGGGTCCAAGAGACCCAGTACTTC
CSARTSGVQETQYF
>TRBJ2-1|TRBD2|TRBV19|.
TGTGCCAGTAGTAGCGGGGGTCCCTCCTACAATGAGCAGTTCTTC
CASSSGGPSYNEQFF
>TRBJ1-4|TRBD1|TRBV29-1|few
TGCAGCGTTGGACAGGGGACTGAAAAACTGTTTTTT
CSVGQGTEKLFF
>TRBJ2-1|TRBD1|TRBV30|.
TGTGCCTGGAGGACACAGGGGTCGATAGGGGAGCAGTTCTTC
CAWRTQGSIGEQFF
>TRBJ1-1|.|TRBV30|few
TGTGCCCGGGGTCGGGTGAACACTGAAGCTTTCTTT
CARGRVNTEAFF
>TRBJ1-5|.|TRBV10-3|.
TGTGCCATCAGTGACAGAGGGGGACCGAATCAGCCCCAGCATTTT
CAISDRGGPNQPQHF
>TRBJ2-1|TRBD1|TRBV18|few
TGTGCCAGCTCACCGACAGGGGATGAGCAGTTCTTC
CASSPTGDEQFF